Below, one TCR beta chain is given with its context. The antigen remains undetermined. The data derive from a study of cytomegalovirus exposure and HLA in healthy donors. Whole-study results and caveats: Most sequenced TCRs were rare (though some public TCRs occurred in many donors). Three chains linked to CMV were shown in vitro to be specific for CMV antigens. It was reportedly the case that the classifier diagnosed cytomegalovirus status with high specificity and sensitivity. Cytomegalovirus association was listed for 164 TCR beta chains.

The assay was immunoSEQ multiplex PCR, and TCRdb's table has in-frame clones only and misses some. The table shows around 160,000 clones, with around 85% occurring only once. The CDR3 runs 18 residues. V dropped 5 bases and J dropped 1 base, with 24 bases sitting between them. In germline, CDR1 is SGHAT, CDR2 FQNNGV. Sequenced sample: PBMCs. The source is a young man in good health and CMV-seropositive. The chain is built from TRBV11-2 and TRBJ2-7, with D possibly TRBD1 on 6 matching bases. The CDR3 spells CASSHPPRDTTYSYEQYF. CDR3 nucleotides: TGTGCCAGCAGCCACCCACCACGGGACACGACATATTCCTACGAGCAGTACTTC.